Given below is one T cell receptor beta chain in context. The sample is drawn from a study of CD8+ T cells in alopecia areata. Study background: The authors scored treated patients' severity by affected scalp percentage.

Documented treatment: oral pan-JAK inhibitor, 5-10 mg twice daily. cDNA reverse transcribed from extracted RNA served as the sequencing template. TCRdb's copy holds only in-frame clones and misses some; the assay was immunoSEQ multiplex PCR. The sample lists about 42,000 clones, about two thirds occurring once. Material: CD8+ T cells sorted from blood, obtained at week 4, from a patient treated with tofacitinib. The receptor was derived from a human donor with alopecia areata.

Here the CDR3 reads CASSKRGSGDQPQHF. The CDR3 bases are TGTGCCAGCAGTAAACGGGGATCAGGGGATCAGCCCCAGCATTTT. This sequence joins TRBV28 and TRBJ1-5; TRBD1 might be the D (6 bases). Trimming stripped 5 bases from V and 5 bases from J, with 16 bases between. Germline lookup yields CDR1 MDHEN and CDR2 SYDVKM. The CDR3 has 15 amino acids.